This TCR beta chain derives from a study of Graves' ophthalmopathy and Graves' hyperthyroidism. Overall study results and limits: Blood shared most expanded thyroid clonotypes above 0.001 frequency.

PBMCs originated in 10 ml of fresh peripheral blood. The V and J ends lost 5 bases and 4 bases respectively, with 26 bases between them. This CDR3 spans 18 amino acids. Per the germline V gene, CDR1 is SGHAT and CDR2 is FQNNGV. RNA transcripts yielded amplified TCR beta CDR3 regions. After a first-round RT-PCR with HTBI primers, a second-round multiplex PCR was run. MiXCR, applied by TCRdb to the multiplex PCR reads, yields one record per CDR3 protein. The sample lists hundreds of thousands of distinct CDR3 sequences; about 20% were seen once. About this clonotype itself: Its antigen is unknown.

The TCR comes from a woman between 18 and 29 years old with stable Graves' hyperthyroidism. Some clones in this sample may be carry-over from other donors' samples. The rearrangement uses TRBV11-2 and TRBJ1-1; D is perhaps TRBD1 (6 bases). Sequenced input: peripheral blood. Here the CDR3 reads CASSGRGGQGVKVTEAFF. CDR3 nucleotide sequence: TGTGCCAGCAGCGGAAGGGGGGGGCAGGGCGTTAAGGTCACTGAAGCTTTCTTT. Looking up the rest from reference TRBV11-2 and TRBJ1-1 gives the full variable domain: EAGVAQSPRYKIIEKRQSVAFWCNPISGHATLYWYQQILGQGPKLLIQFQNNGVVDDSQLPKDRFSAERLKGVDSTLKIQPAKLEDSAVYLCASSGRGGQGVKVTEAFFGQGTRLTVV.